There are many counts of the clone carrying this T cell receptor beta chain. This entry belongs to a study of neurological immune-mediated disorders. Using its own MiXCR run on the 5' RACE reads, TCRdb lists one record per CDR3 protein. The table lists about 48,000 distinct CDR3 sequences, approximately 10% of them singletons. This CDR3 is built from 17 residues. The germline gives CDR1 SGHVS, CDR2 FQNEAQ. The V and J ends lost 5 bases and 7 bases, in that order; junction bases with no gene match: 15. The sequence derives from a woman aged 40 to 55 with HTLV-1-associated myelopathy (HAM/TSP). Sequenced: PBMCs. The chain links TRBV7-8 to TRBJ2-3, with TRBD2 matching 10 bases. CDR3 protein: CASSLSFSGGYLYTQYF. The CDR3 DNA follows: TGTGCCAGCAGCCTCTCTTTTAGCGGGGGGTACCTCTATACGCAGTATTTT.